This T cell receptor beta chain was recorded in a study of T cells in Graves' hyperthyroidism and ophthalmopathy. This CDR3 is built from 15 residues. V was clipped by 3 bases and J by 4 bases; unmatched bases: 3. CDR1 is SQVTM and CDR2 is ANQGSEA in the germline V gene. At least ten counts were recorded for this clonotype. RNA transcripts served as the template for amplifying TCR beta CDR3 regions. In the first-round RT-PCR of the TCR CDR3, the HTBI primer set was used. TCRdb itself ran the multiplex PCR reads through MiXCR, one entry per CDR3 protein. The table has 500,000 to 600,000 distinct CDR3 sequences, just over 45% seen once; the top ten hold 15% to 20%.

The chain uses TRBV29-1 and TRBJ2-7; 16 positions agree with TRBD2. Sequenced input: peripheral blood or thyroid tissue (not recorded which). The source of this sequence is an adult woman with Graves' disease, either hyperthyroidism or ophthalmopathy (not recorded which). CDR3 in amino acids: CSVEGLAGGGYEQYF. The CDR3 bases are TGCAGCGTTGAGGGACTAGCGGGAGGGGGGTACGAGCAGTACTTC.